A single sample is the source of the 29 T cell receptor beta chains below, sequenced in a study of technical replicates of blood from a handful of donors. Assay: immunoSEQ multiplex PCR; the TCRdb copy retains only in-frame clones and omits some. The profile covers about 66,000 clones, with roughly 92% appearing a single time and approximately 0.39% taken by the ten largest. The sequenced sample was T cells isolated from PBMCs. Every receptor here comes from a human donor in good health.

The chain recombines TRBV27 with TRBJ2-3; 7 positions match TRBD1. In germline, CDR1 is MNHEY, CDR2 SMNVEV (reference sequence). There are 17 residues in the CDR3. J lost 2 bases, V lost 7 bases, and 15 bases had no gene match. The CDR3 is CASKRGLVPLVTDTQYF. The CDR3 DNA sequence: TGTGCCAGCAAAAGGGGGCTGGTGCCTCTAGTCACAGATACGCAGTATTTT.

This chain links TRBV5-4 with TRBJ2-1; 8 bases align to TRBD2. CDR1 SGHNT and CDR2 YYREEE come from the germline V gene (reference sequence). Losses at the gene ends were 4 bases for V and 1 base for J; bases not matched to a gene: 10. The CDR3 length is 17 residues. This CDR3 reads CASSGGLAGRSYNEQFF. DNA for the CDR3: TGTGCCAGCAGCGGGGGCCTAGCGGGTCGATCCTACAATGAGCAGTTCTTC.

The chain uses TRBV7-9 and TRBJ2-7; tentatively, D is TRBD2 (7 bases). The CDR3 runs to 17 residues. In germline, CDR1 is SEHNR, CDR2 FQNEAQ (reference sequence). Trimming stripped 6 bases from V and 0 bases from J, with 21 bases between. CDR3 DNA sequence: TGTGCCAGCAGACCATACAACGACGGGGGGCGCTCCTACGAGCAGTACTTC. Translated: CASRPYNDGGRSYEQYF.

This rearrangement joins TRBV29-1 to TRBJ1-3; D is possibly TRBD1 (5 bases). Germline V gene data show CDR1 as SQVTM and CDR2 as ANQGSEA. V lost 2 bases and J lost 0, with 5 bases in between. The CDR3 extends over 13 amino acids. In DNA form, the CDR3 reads TGCAGCGTTGAAACAGGCTCTGGAAACACCATATATTTT. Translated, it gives CSVETGSGNTIYF.

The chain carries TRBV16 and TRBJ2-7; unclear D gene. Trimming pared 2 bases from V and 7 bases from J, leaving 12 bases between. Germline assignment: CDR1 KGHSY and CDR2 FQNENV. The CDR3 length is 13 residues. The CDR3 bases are TGTGCCAGCAGCCAAGGTTGGAGTTTTGAGCAGTACTTC. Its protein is CASSQGWSFEQYF. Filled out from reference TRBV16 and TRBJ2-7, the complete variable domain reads GEEVAQTPKHLVRGEGQKAKLYCAPIKGHSYVFWYQQVLKNEFKFLISFQNENVFDETGMPKERFSAKCLPNSPCSLEIQATKLEDSAVYFCASSQGWSFEQYFGPGTRLTVT.

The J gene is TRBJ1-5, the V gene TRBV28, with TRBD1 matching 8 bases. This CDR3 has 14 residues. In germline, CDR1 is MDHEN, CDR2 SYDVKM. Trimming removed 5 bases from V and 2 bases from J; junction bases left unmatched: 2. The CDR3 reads CASSPDRGNQPQHF. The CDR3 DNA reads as TGTGCCAGCAGTCCGGACAGGGGCAATCAGCCCCAGCATTTT.

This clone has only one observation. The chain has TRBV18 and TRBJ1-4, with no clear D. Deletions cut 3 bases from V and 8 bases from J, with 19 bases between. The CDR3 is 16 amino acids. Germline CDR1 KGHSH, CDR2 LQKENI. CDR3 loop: CASSPVRPSRAEKLFF. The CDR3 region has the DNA TGTGCCAGCTCACCCGTCAGGCCTTCGAGGGCGGAAAAACTGTTTTTT.

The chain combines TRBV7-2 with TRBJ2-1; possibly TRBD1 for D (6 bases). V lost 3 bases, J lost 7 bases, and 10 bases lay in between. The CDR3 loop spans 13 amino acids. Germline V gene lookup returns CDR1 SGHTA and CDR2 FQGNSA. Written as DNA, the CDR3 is TGTGCCAGCAGCTTCGACAGGTTAAATGAGCAGTTCTTC. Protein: CASSFDRLNEQFF.

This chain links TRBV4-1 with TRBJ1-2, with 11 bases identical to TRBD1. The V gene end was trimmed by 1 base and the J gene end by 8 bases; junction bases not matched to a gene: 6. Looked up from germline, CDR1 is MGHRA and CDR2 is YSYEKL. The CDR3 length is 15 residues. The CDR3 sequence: CASSQGTGGVGGYTF. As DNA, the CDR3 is TGCGCCAGCAGCCAAGGGACAGGGGGCGTCGGAGGCTACACCTTC.

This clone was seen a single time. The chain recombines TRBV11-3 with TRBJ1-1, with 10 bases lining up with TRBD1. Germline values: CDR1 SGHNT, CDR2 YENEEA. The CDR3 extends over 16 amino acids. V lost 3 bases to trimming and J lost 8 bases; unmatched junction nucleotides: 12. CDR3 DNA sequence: TGTGCCAGCAGCTTTGGGACAGGGGAAGGGGTGGGCGAAGCTTTCTTT. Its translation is CASSFGTGEGVGEAFF.

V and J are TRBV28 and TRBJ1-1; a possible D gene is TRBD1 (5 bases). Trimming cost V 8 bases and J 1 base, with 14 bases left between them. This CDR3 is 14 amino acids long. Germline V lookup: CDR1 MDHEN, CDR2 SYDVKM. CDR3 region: CASGGGTRNTEAFF. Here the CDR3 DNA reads TGTGCCAGCGGGGGGGGGACTAGGAACACTGAAGCTTTCTTT.

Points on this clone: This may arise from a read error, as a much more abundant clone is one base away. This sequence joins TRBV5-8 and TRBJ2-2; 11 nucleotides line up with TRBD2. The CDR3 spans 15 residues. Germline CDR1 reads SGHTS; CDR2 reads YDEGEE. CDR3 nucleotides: TGTGTCAGCAGCTCACTAGCGGGAGACACCGGGGAGCTGTTTTTT. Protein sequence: CVSSSLAGDTGELFF.

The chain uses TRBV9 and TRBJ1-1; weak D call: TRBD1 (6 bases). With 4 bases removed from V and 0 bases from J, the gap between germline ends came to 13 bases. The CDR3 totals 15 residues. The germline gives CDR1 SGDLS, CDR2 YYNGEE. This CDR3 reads CASSPRDTMNTEAFF. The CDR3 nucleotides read TGTGCCAGCAGCCCCCGGGACACAATGAACACTGAAGCTTTCTTT.

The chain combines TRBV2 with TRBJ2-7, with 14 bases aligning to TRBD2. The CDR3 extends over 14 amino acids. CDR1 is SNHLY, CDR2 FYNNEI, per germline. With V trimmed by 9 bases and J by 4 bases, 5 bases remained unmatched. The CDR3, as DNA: TGTGCCAGGTCCGGGACTAGCGGGAGTTACGAGCAGTACTTC. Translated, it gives CARSGTSGSYEQYF.

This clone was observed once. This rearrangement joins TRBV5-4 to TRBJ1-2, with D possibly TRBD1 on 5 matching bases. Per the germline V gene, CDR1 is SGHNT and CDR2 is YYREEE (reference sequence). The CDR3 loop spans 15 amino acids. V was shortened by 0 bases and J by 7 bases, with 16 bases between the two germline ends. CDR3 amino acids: CASSLEYWGGGGYTF. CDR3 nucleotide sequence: TGTGCCAGCAGCTTGGAGTATTGGGGGGGAGGTGGCTACACCTTC.

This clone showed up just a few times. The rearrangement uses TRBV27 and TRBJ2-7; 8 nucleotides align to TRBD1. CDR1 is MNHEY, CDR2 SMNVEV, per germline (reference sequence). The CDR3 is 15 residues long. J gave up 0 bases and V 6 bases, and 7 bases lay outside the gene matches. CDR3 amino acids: CASSPRDRSSYEQYF. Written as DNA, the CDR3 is TGTGCCAGCAGCCCTAGGGACAGGAGCTCCTACGAGCAGTACTTC.

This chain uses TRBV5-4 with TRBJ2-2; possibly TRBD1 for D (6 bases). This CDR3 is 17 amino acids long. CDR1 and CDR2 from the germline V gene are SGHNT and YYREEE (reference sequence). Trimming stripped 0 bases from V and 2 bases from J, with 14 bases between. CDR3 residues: CASSLAAGTRNTGELFF. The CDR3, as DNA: TGTGCCAGCAGCTTGGCCGCAGGGACAAGAAACACCGGGGAGCTGTTTTTT.

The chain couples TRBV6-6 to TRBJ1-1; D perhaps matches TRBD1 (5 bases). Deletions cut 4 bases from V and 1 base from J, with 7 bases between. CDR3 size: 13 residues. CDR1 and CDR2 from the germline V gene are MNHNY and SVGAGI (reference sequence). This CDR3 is CASSSTGNTEAFF. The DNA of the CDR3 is TGTGCCAGCAGTTCCACAGGGAACACTGAAGCTTTCTTT.

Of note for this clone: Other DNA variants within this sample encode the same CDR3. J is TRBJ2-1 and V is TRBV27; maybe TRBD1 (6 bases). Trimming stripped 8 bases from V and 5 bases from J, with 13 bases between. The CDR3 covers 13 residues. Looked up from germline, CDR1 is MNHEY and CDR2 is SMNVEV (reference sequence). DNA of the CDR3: TGTGCCAGCTCTCAGGACAGAGACAATGAGCAGTTCTTC. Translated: CASSQDRDNEQFF.

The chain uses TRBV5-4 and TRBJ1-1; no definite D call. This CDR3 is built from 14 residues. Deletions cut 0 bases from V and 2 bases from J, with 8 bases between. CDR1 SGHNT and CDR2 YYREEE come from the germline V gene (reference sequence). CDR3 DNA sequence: TGTGCCAGCAGCTTGGCTACGACTAACACTGAAGCTTTCTTT. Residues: CASSLATTNTEAFF.

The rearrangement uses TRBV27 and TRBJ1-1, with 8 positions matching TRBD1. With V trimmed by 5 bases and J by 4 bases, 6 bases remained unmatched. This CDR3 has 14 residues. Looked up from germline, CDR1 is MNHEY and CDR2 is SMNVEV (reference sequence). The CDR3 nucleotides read TGTGCCAGCAGTCTCCGGACAGGGAGCACTGAAGCTTTCTTT. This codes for CASSLRTGSTEAFF.

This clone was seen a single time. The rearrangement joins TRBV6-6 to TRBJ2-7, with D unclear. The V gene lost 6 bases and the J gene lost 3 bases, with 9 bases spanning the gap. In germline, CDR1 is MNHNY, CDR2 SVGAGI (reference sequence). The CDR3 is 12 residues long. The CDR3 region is CASSPDNYEQYF. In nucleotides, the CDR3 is TGTGCCAGCAGCCCCGACAACTACGAGCAGTACTTC.

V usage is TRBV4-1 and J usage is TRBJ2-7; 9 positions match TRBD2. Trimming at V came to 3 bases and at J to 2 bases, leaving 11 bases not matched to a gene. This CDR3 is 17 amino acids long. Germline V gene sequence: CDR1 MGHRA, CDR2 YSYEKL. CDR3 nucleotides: TGCGCCAGCAGCCACCTTAAAGCGGGAGGAACTACCTACGAGCAGTACTTC. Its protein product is CASSHLKAGGTTYEQYF.

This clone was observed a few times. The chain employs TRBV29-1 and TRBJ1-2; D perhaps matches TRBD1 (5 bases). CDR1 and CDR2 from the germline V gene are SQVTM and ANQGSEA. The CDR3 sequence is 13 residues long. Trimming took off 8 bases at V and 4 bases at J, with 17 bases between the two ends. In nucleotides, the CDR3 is TGCAGCTCAGAAGGGGATTCGGGCTATGGCTACACCTTC. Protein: CSSEGDSGYGYTF.

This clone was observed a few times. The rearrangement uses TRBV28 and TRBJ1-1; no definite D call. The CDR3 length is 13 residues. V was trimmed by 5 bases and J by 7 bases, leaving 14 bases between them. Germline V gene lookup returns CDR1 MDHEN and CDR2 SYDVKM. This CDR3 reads CASSLSGTFEAFF. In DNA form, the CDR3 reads TGTGCCAGCAGTCTCTCAGGTACTTTTGAAGCTTTCTTT.

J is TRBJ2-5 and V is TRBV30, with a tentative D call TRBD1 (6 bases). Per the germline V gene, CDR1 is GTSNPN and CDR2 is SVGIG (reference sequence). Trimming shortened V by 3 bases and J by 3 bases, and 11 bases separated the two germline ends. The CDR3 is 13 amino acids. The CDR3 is CAWRGAAEETQYF. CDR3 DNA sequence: TGTGCCTGGAGGGGGGCAGCCGAAGAGACCCAGTACTTC.

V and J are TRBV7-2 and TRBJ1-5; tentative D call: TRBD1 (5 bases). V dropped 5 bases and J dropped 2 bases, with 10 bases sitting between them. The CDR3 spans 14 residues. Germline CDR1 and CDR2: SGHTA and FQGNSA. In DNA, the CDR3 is TGTGCCAGCAGCCAGGGTAGGGGCAATCAGCCCCAGCATTTT. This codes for CASSQGRGNQPQHF.

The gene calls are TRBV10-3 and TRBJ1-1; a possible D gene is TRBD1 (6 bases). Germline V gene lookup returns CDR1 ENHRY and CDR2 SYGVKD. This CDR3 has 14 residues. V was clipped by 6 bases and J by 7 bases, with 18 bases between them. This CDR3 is CAIRHRDTGFEAFF. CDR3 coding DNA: TGTGCCATCAGGCACCGGGACACTGGCTTTGAAGCTTTCTTT.

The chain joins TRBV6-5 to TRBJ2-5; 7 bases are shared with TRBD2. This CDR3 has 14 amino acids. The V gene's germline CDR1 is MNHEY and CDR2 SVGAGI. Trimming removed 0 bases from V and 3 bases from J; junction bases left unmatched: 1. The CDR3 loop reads CASSYSSGEETQYF. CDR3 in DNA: TGTGCCAGCAGTTACTCGAGCGGGGAAGAGACCCAGTACTTC.